This is a list of T cell receptor beta chains from one sample in a study of shared clonotypes between healthy human individuals. Sequenced by immunoSEQ multiplex PCR; TCRdb stores in-frame clones only, minus some. The sample yields around 2.5 million clones, under 95% seen once. Sequenced sample: naive CD4+ T cells from PBMCs. Receptor source: a man between 18 and 29 years old in good health. Some clones in this sample may be carry-over from other donors' samples. CDR3s include the opening cysteine and the closing phenylalanine or tryptophan. The D gene is left open where the match is weak. Where a row states a size, it is once, few, many or the class of an expanded clone; other rows omit it.

length: 12
size: -
V: TRBV5-6
J: TRBJ1-2
D: -
DNA: TGTGCCAGCAGCTTGGAATATGGTGGCTACACCTTC
CDR3: CASSLEYGGYTF

length: 15
size: -
V: TRBV9
J: TRBJ2-5
D: -
DNA: TGTGCCAGCAGCGTAGGTGGTCAGAGGGCAGAGACCCAGTACTTC
CDR3: CASSVGGQRAETQYF

length: 13
size: -
V: TRBV7-2
J: TRBJ1-2
D: TRBD1
DNA: TGTGCCAGCGGAGACAGGGCTCACTATGGCTACACCTTC
CDR3: CASGDRAHYGYTF

length: 14
size: -
V: TRBV7-2
J: TRBJ2-3
D: TRBD2
DNA: TGTGCCAGCAGCCAAGGACTAGCCGTAGATACGCAGTATTTT
CDR3: CASSQGLAVDTQYF

length: 16
size: -
V: TRBV9
J: TRBJ2-1
D: -
DNA: TGTGCCAGCAAACCAGGGGTGGGAGGGCCCTACAATGAGCAGTTCTTC
CDR3: CASKPGVGGPYNEQFF

length: 13
size: -
V: TRBV6-5
J: TRBJ2-7
D: TRBD1
DNA: TGTGCCAGCAAGGGACAGCCCTACTACGAGCAGTACTTC
CDR3: CASKGQPYYEQYF

length: 15
size: -
V: TRBV28
J: TRBJ1-3
D: -
DNA: TGTGCCAGCAGTTTACGGGGGGCGCGTGGAAACACCATATATTTT
CDR3: CASSLRGARGNTIYF

length: 12
size: -
V: TRBV18
J: TRBJ1-1
D: TRBD1
DNA: TGTGCCAGCTCACCAGACAGGGCTGAAGCTTTCTTT
CDR3: CASSPDRAEAFF

length: 13
size: -
V: TRBV18
J: TRBJ2-5
D: TRBD1
DNA: TGTGCCAGCTCACCTCGGACAGGGGAGGCCCAGTACTTC
CDR3: CASSPRTGEAQYF

length: 12
size: -
V: TRBV5-1
J: TRBJ2-1
D: -
DNA: TGCGCCAGCAGCTTGTGGAGGGATGAGCAGTTCTTC
CDR3: CASSLWRDEQFF

length: 12
size: once
V: TRBV2
J: TRBJ2-7
D: TRBD1
DNA: TGTGCCAGCAGTTTACAGGGGGGCGAGCAGTACTTC
CDR3: CASSLQGGEQYF

length: 12
size: -
V: TRBV29-1
J: TRBJ1-1
D: -
DNA: TGCAGCGTTGATGGTCTGAACACTGAAGCTTTCTTT
CDR3: CSVDGLNTEAFF

length: 13
size: -
V: TRBV7-3
J: TRBJ2-1
D: TRBD2
DNA: TGTGCCAGCAGCCAACAGCGGGAGGGTGAGCAGTTCTTC
CDR3: CASSQQREGEQFF

length: 14
size: -
V: TRBV7-9
J: TRBJ2-1
D: -
DNA: TGTGCCAGCAGCTTGGTGCGGCAGAACAATGAGCAGTTCTTC
CDR3: CASSLVRQNNEQFF

length: 16
size: once
V: TRBV5-6
J: TRBJ2-7
D: TRBD1
DNA: TGTGCCAGCAGCCCGGGCCCCGGGACAGGCCCCTACGAGCAGTACTTC
CDR3: CASSPGPGTGPYEQYF

length: 16
size: -
V: TRBV9
J: TRBJ2-7
D: TRBD2
DNA: TGTGCCAGCAGCGTAGGACTAGCGGGGGGGACCGGCGAGCAGTACTTC
CDR3: CASSVGLAGGTGEQYF

length: 14
size: -
V: TRBV5-1
J: TRBJ2-3
D: TRBD2
DNA: TGCGCCAGCAGCTTGACTAGCGGGAGCGATACGCAGTATTTT
CDR3: CASSLTSGSDTQYF

length: 13
size: -
V: TRBV28
J: TRBJ2-5
D: TRBD2
DNA: TGTGCCACACTTAGCGGGCTGCAAGAGACCCAGTACTTC
CDR3: CATLSGLQETQYF

length: 15
size: -
V: TRBV30
J: TRBJ1-4
D: TRBD1
DNA: TGTGCCTGGAACCGGGGGACAGCAACTAATGAAAAACTGTTTTTT
CDR3: CAWNRGTATNEKLFF

length: 17
size: once
V: TRBV4-3
J: TRBJ2-2
D: TRBD1
DNA: TGCGCCAGCAGCCAAGATTGGAGACAGGGAGCCACCGGGGAGCTGTTTTTT
CDR3: CASSQDWRQGATGELFF

length: 15
size: -
V: TRBV30
J: TRBJ2-3
D: TRBD1
DNA: TGTGCCTGGACCTTGGGACAGAGGGGCACAGATACGCAGTATTTT
CDR3: CAWTLGQRGTDTQYF

length: 12
size: -
V: TRBV7-3
J: TRBJ2-5
D: -
DNA: TGTGCCAGCACCCCACAAAGGGAGACCCAGTACTTC
CDR3: CASTPQRETQYF

length: 14
size: -
V: TRBV10-3
J: TRBJ2-5
D: TRBD2
DNA: TGTGCCATCAGGGGAGGGGAGTACCAAGAGACCCAGTACTTC
CDR3: CAIRGGEYQETQYF

length: 16
size: -
V: TRBV5-1
J: TRBJ1-4
D: -
DNA: TGCGCCAGCAGCTTGGTTTCCGACGCAACTAATGAAAAACTGTTTTTT
CDR3: CASSLVSDATNEKLFF

length: 16
size: -
V: TRBV4-1
J: TRBJ1-4
D: -
DNA: TGCGCCAGCAGCCAACTAGAACTCGGTGAGAATGAAAAACTGTTTTTT
CDR3: CASSQLELGENEKLFF

length: 16
size: -
V: TRBV6-5
J: TRBJ2-1
D: -
DNA: TGTGCCAGCAGTTACCAAGGTTCGGTACCTTACAATGAGCAGTTCTTC
CDR3: CASSYQGSVPYNEQFF

length: 15
size: -
V: TRBV7-2
J: TRBJ2-3
D: -
DNA: TGTGCCAGCTCTCGAGGGGGGGTAGGTGCAGATACGCAGTATTTT
CDR3: CASSRGGVGADTQYF

length: 15
size: -
V: TRBV7-8
J: TRBJ1-3
D: TRBD1
DNA: TGTGCCAGCAGCAGAGCAGGGGGCTCTGGAAACACCATATATTTT
CDR3: CASSRAGGSGNTIYF

length: 14
size: -
V: TRBV10-3
J: TRBJ2-7
D: -
DNA: TGTGCCATCGGATCAACGACGGGCTCCTACGAGCAGTACTTC
CDR3: CAIGSTTGSYEQYF

length: 15
size: -
V: TRBV28
J: TRBJ1-5
D: TRBD1
DNA: TGTGCCAGCAGCCCCCCCCGACAGGGGAGTCAGCCCCAGCATTTT
CDR3: CASSPPRQGSQPQHF

length: 14
size: -
V: TRBV2
J: TRBJ2-3
D: -
DNA: TGTGCCAGCAGGGAGACAGAGGGAACAGATACGCAGTATTTT
CDR3: CASRETEGTDTQYF

length: 13
size: few
V: TRBV19
J: TRBJ1-3
D: TRBD1
DNA: TGTGCCAGTAGGGACAGGGCTGGAAACACCATATATTTT
CDR3: CASRDRAGNTIYF

length: 15
size: -
V: TRBV5-1
J: TRBJ2-2
D: -
DNA: TGCGCCAGCAGCCTCCCCGAACGGGGGACCGGGGAGCTGTTTTTT
CDR3: CASSLPERGTGELFF

length: 15
size: -
V: TRBV7-7
J: TRBJ2-3
D: TRBD1
DNA: TGTGCCAGCAGCCCCGGGACAGGGAGAGCAGATACGCAGTATTTT
CDR3: CASSPGTGRADTQYF

length: 17
size: -
V: TRBV5-1
J: TRBJ2-3
D: -
DNA: TGCGCCAGCAGCTTGGGTGGTACTGCACAGGGCACAGATACGCAGTATTTT
CDR3: CASSLGGTAQGTDTQYF

length: 13
size: -
V: TRBV7-3
J: TRBJ1-1
D: -
DNA: TGTGCCAGCAGCCCCGGTGGTAACACTGAAGCTTTCTTT
CDR3: CASSPGGNTEAFF

length: 15
size: -
V: TRBV30
J: TRBJ2-1
D: TRBD2
DNA: TGTGCCTGGCGCGGAGGAGCGGGGACCTACAATGAGCAGTTCTTC
CDR3: CAWRGGAGTYNEQFF

length: 13
size: -
V: TRBV29-1
J: TRBJ2-2
D: -
DNA: TGCAGCGTTGTTAGAGGGGGAACCGGGGAGCTGTTTTTT
CDR3: CSVVRGGTGELFF

length: 15
size: once
V: TRBV11-2
J: TRBJ2-7
D: -
DNA: TGTGCCAGCAGCCTAGACCCGGGACGTCTTGAGGAGCAGTACTTC
CDR3: CASSLDPGRLEEQYF

length: 15
size: -
V: TRBV5-6
J: TRBJ1-6
D: TRBD1
DNA: TGTGCCAGCAGCCAGAGGACAGGGTGGGATTCACCCCTCCACTTT
CDR3: CASSQRTGWDSPLHF

length: 15
size: -
V: TRBV4-1
J: TRBJ2-7
D: -
DNA: TGCGCCAGCAGCCAAAGGGGGGGCGTTGGGTACGAGCAGTACTTC
CDR3: CASSQRGGVGYEQYF

length: 15
size: -
V: TRBV18
J: TRBJ1-1
D: TRBD1
DNA: TGTGCCAGCTCACCACCTGACAGGGGGAACACTGAAGCTTTCTTT
CDR3: CASSPPDRGNTEAFF

length: 15
size: -
V: TRBV9
J: TRBJ1-6
D: -
DNA: TGTGCCAGCAGCGTAGGAGGCAGGGTTAATTCACCCCTCCACTTT
CDR3: CASSVGGRVNSPLHF

length: 16
size: -
V: TRBV6-5
J: TRBJ2-4
D: TRBD2
DNA: TGTGCCAGCAGTTACTCGAAGGCAGCGGGACCAAACATTCAGTACTTC
CDR3: CASSYSKAAGPNIQYF

length: 16
size: -
V: TRBV18
J: TRBJ1-2
D: -
DNA: TGTGCCAGCTCACCAGAGGAGGGACTAGCTAACTATGGCTACACCTTC
CDR3: CASSPEEGLANYGYTF

length: 16
size: -
V: TRBV15
J: TRBJ1-4
D: -
DNA: TGTGCCACCAGCAGAGATGTAGGGGGAGGGGGTGAAAAACTGTTTTTT
CDR3: CATSRDVGGGGEKLFF